Here is one T cell receptor beta chain with its context. This sample was taken from a study of T-cell reconstitution after alpha-beta-depleted transplantation in children. TCRbeta library construction was performed incorporating unique molecular identifiers. MiXCR, applied by TCRdb to the PCR reads, yields one record per CDR3 protein. The top ten hold less than 4.5% of the sample, which has roughly 610,000 distinct CDR3 sequences, roughly a tenth seen once. The germline V and J ends were trimmed by 5 bases and 5 bases, with 11 bases remaining between them. There are 12 residues in the CDR3. Germline CDR1 SQVTM, CDR2 ANQGSEA.

The receptor was derived from a human donor who donated a stem cell graft to a child with acute myeloid leukemia. Sequenced here: PBMCs from the stem cell graft donor, sampled from the stem cell graft. V usage is TRBV29-1 and J usage is TRBJ2-3, with D perhaps matching TRBD1 (6 bases). This CDR3 is CSVKGGLDTQYF. The CDR3 DNA follows: TGCAGCGTTAAAGGGGGTTTAGATACGCAGTATTTT.